These T cell receptor beta chains were read from a single sample in a study of identifying expanded T cells in peripheral blood. The repertoire was sequenced with immunoSEQ multiplex PCR; TCRdb's copy has only in-frame clones and lacks some. The sample lists around 91,000 clones, 88% occurring once. Sequencing was carried out using blood. The receptor set was obtained from a person aged 18 to 70 in good health. Both conserved end residues are part of each CDR3. The D gene is left open where the match is weak. A clone size is listed for some rows: how often the clone was seen (once, few, many), or a class if it is expanded.

V gene: TRBV4-1
J gene: TRBJ2-7
D gene: TRBD1
clone size: NA
CDR3 protein: CASSRGQGAYEQYF
CDR3 DNA: TGCGCCAGCAGCCGGGGACAGGGGGCCTACGAGCAGTACTTC

V gene: TRBV7-9
J gene: TRBJ1-5
D gene: NA
clone size: NA
CDR3 protein: CASSLGGQGSNQPQHF
CDR3 DNA: TGTGCCAGCAGCTTAGGGGGGCAGGGCAGCAATCAGCCCCAGCATTTT

V gene: TRBV5-4
J gene: TRBJ1-1
D gene: NA
clone size: NA
CDR3 protein: CASSPTAGAQTEAFF
CDR3 DNA: TGTGCCAGCAGCCCGACCGCCGGGGCTCAGACTGAAGCTTTCTTT

V gene: TRBV7-9
J gene: TRBJ1-2
D gene: NA
clone size: NA
CDR3 protein: CASSFPRPTDAYGHTF
CDR3 DNA: TGTGCCAGCAGCTTCCCTAGGCCGACAGACGCCTATGGCCACACCTTC

V gene: TRBV10-1
J gene: TRBJ2-3
D gene: TRBD1
clone size: few
CDR3 protein: CASSAGTGDTDTQYF
CDR3 DNA: TGCGCCAGCAGTGCCGGGACAGGGGACACAGATACGCAGTATTTT

V gene: TRBV12-2
J gene: TRBJ2-7
D gene: NA
clone size: few
CDR3 protein: CASLPPGLDHEQYF
CDR3 DNA: TGTGCAAGTCTCCCTCCGGGACTAGACCACGAGCAGTACTTC

V gene: TRBV5-4
J gene: TRBJ2-3
D gene: TRBD1
clone size: NA
CDR3 protein: CASSLMTGADTQYF
CDR3 DNA: TGTGCCAGCAGCTTGATGACAGGGGCAGATACGCAGTATTTT

V gene: TRBV9
J gene: TRBJ1-3
D gene: NA
clone size: few
CDR3 protein: CASSPRDVGNTIYF
CDR3 DNA: TGTGCCAGCAGCCCACGGGACGTCGGAAACACCATATATTTT

V gene: TRBV27
J gene: TRBJ2-3
D gene: NA
clone size: once
CDR3 protein: CASSGHRSDMTFTTDTQYF
CDR3 DNA: TGTGCCAGCAGTGGTCACCGATCGGATATGACTTTTACCACAGATACGCAGTATTTT

V gene: TRBV15
J gene: TRBJ2-3
D gene: TRBD2
clone size: few
CDR3 protein: CATSRDRGGTDTQYF
CDR3 DNA: TGTGCCACCAGCAGGGATCGCGGGGGTACAGATACGCAGTATTTT

V gene: TRBV7-8
J gene: TRBJ2-7
D gene: TRBD1
clone size: NA
CDR3 protein: CASSPVPPGQARGEQYF
CDR3 DNA: TGTGCCAGCAGCCCCGTTCCGCCGGGACAGGCGCGAGGCGAGCAGTACTTC

V gene: TRBV6-1
J gene: TRBJ2-5
D gene: TRBD1
clone size: NA
CDR3 protein: CASSRQGQETQYF
CDR3 DNA: TGTGCCAGCAGTAGACAGGGTCAAGAGACCCAGTACTTC

V gene: TRBV11-2
J gene: TRBJ2-1
D gene: NA
clone size: NA
CDR3 protein: CASRYSNEQFF
CDR3 DNA: TGTGCCAGCAGATACAGTAATGAGCAGTTCTTC

V gene: TRBV7-2
J gene: TRBJ1-1
D gene: NA
clone size: NA
CDR3 protein: CASSPQAIGGTEAFF
CDR3 DNA: TGTGCCAGCAGCCCCCAAGCCATAGGGGGCACTGAAGCTTTCTTT

V gene: TRBV5-1
J gene: TRBJ2-7
D gene: NA
clone size: NA
CDR3 protein: CASRQGGHEQYF
CDR3 DNA: TGCGCCAGCAGACAAGGGGGTCACGAGCAGTACTTC

V gene: TRBV5-6
J gene: TRBJ2-7
D gene: NA
clone size: NA
CDR3 protein: CASSGAGSPSYEQYF
CDR3 DNA: TGTGCCAGCAGCGGTGCCGGTAGTCCCTCCTACGAGCAGTACTTC

V gene: TRBV6-1
J gene: TRBJ1-2
D gene: NA
clone size: few
CDR3 protein: CASISGAPRGYGYTF
CDR3 DNA: TGTGCCAGCATTTCCGGGGCCCCAAGGGGCTATGGCTACACCTTC

V gene: TRBV5-4
J gene: TRBJ2-7
D gene: NA
clone size: NA
CDR3 protein: CASSGEAGSYEQYF
CDR3 DNA: TGTGCCAGCAGCGGGGAGGCAGGGTCCTACGAGCAGTACTTC

V gene: TRBV21-1
J gene: TRBJ2-7
D gene: NA
clone size: NA
CDR3 protein: CASSITSGRSGEQYF
CDR3 DNA: TGTGCCAGCAGCATCACTAGCGGGAGATCTGGGGAGCAGTACTTC

V gene: TRBV25-1
J gene: TRBJ2-1
D gene: NA
clone size: NA
CDR3 protein: CASSGTDRFSLDEQFF
CDR3 DNA: TGTGCCAGCAGTGGGACGGATAGGTTTTCGTTGGATGAGCAGTTCTTC

V gene: TRBV7-3
J gene: TRBJ2-1
D gene: NA
clone size: NA
CDR3 protein: CASGGAYNEQFF
CDR3 DNA: TGTGCCAGTGGGGGCGCCTACAATGAGCAGTTCTTC

V gene: TRBV19
J gene: TRBJ2-6
D gene: TRBD1
clone size: NA
CDR3 protein: CASSIAGTGGYSGANVLTF
CDR3 DNA: TGTGCCAGTAGTATTGCGGGGACAGGGGGATACTCTGGGGCCAACGTCCTGACTTTC

V gene: TRBV28
J gene: TRBJ1-4
D gene: TRBD1
clone size: NA
CDR3 protein: CASSNTYRGVNEKLFF
CDR3 DNA: TGTGCCAGCAGCAACACGTACAGGGGGGTGAATGAAAAACTGTTTTTT

V gene: TRBV4-3
J gene: TRBJ2-2
D gene: NA
clone size: NA
CDR3 protein: CASSPPYPPGELFF
CDR3 DNA: TGCGCCAGCAGCCCCCCGTACCCCCCCGGGGAGCTGTTTTTT

V gene: TRBV5-4
J gene: TRBJ1-2
D gene: NA
clone size: NA
CDR3 protein: CASSLGQPYGYTF
CDR3 DNA: TGTGCCAGCAGCTTGGGGCAGCCCTATGGCTACACCTTC

V gene: TRBV30
J gene: TRBJ2-6
D gene: NA
clone size: NA
CDR3 protein: CAWSVRGRHLRANVLTF
CDR3 DNA: TGTGCCTGGAGTGTACGTGGGAGGCACCTAAGGGCCAACGTCCTGACTTTC

V gene: TRBV10-3
J gene: TRBJ1-3
D gene: NA
clone size: NA
CDR3 protein: CAISERGSSGNTIYF
CDR3 DNA: TGTGCCATCAGTGAGAGGGGGAGCTCTGGAAACACCATATATTTT

V gene: TRBV6-1
J gene: TRBJ2-7
D gene: NA
clone size: medium-sized
CDR3 protein: CASSVREPNEQYF
CDR3 DNA: TGTGCCAGCAGTGTTCGGGAGCCCAACGAGCAGTACTTC

V gene: TRBV29-1
J gene: TRBJ2-1
D gene: TRBD2
clone size: few
CDR3 protein: CSVARLAGEPYNEQFF
CDR3 DNA: TGCAGCGTGGCCCGACTAGCGGGAGAGCCCTACAATGAGCAGTTCTTC

V gene: TRBV5-1
J gene: TRBJ2-1
D gene: TRBD2
clone size: NA
CDR3 protein: CASSFRGASGRNEQFF
CDR3 DNA: TGCGCCAGCAGCTTCAGGGGGGCTAGCGGGAGAAATGAGCAGTTCTTC

V gene: TRBV7-2
J gene: TRBJ2-7
D gene: TRBD2
clone size: NA
CDR3 protein: CASSRPGLGAYEQYF
CDR3 DNA: TGTGCCAGCAGCCGCCCTGGACTAGGGGCCTACGAGCAGTACTTC

V gene: TRBV10-1
J gene: TRBJ2-3
D gene: NA
clone size: NA
CDR3 protein: CASSEPGGSQYF
CDR3 DNA: TGCGCCAGCAGTGAGCCAGGTGGTTCGCAGTATTTT

V gene: TRBV6-1
J gene: TRBJ1-3
D gene: NA
clone size: NA
CDR3 protein: CASKQGSGNTIYF
CDR3 DNA: TGTGCCAGTAAACAGGGATCTGGAAACACCATATATTTT

V gene: TRBV5-1
J gene: TRBJ1-2
D gene: TRBD1
clone size: NA
CDR3 protein: CASSFGGRQGRNGYTF
CDR3 DNA: TGCGCCAGCAGCTTTGGGGGACGACAGGGGAGAAATGGCTACACCTTC

V gene: TRBV6-1
J gene: TRBJ1-3
D gene: NA
clone size: NA
CDR3 protein: CASRSAERNTIYF
CDR3 DNA: TGTGCCAGCAGGTCCGCCGAACGAAACACCATATATTTT

V gene: TRBV28
J gene: TRBJ1-6
D gene: NA
clone size: NA
CDR3 protein: CATQDNSPLHF
CDR3 DNA: TGTGCCACCCAGGATAATTCACCCCTCCACTTT

V gene: TRBV27
J gene: TRBJ1-2
D gene: TRBD1
clone size: NA
CDR3 protein: CASFSTRTGAVYGYTF
CDR3 DNA: TGTGCCAGCTTTTCGACCCGGACAGGCGCGGTCTATGGCTACACCTTC

V gene: TRBV7-6
J gene: TRBJ2-1
D gene: TRBD2
clone size: NA
CDR3 protein: CASSLGASGGPEQFF
CDR3 DNA: TGTGCCAGCAGCTTAGGGGCTAGCGGGGGGCCCGAGCAGTTCTTC

V gene: TRBV9
J gene: TRBJ2-4
D gene: TRBD1
clone size: NA
CDR3 protein: CASSVGGQGRNIQYF
CDR3 DNA: TGTGCCAGCAGCGTAGGGGGACAGGGTAGAAACATTCAGTACTTC

V gene: TRBV7-9
J gene: TRBJ2-3
D gene: NA
clone size: once
CDR3 protein: CASSLASRGVTDTQYF
CDR3 DNA: TGTGCCAGCAGCTTAGCGTCGCGGGGAGTCACAGATACGCAGTATTTT

V gene: TRBV10-1
J gene: TRBJ2-1
D gene: TRBD2
clone size: NA
CDR3 protein: CASSASAGGPNEQFF
CDR3 DNA: TGCGCCAGCAGTGCGTCTGCGGGAGGGCCTAATGAGCAGTTCTTC

V gene: TRBV13
J gene: TRBJ2-5
D gene: TRBD1
clone size: NA
CDR3 protein: CASSFRTGFETQYF
CDR3 DNA: TGTGCCAGCAGCTTTCGGACAGGGTTCGAGACCCAGTACTTC

V gene: TRBV9
J gene: TRBJ2-5
D gene: TRBD1
clone size: once
CDR3 protein: CASSASGGEGETQYF
CDR3 DNA: TGTGCCAGCAGCGCCTCAGGGGGCGAGGGAGAGACCCAGTACTTC

V gene: TRBV7-6
J gene: TRBJ2-7
D gene: NA
clone size: NA
CDR3 protein: CASSSNSGSYEQYF
CDR3 DNA: TGTGCCAGCAGCTCGAATAGCGGCTCCTACGAGCAGTACTTC

V gene: TRBV5-1
J gene: TRBJ1-4
D gene: TRBD1
clone size: NA
CDR3 protein: CASSLGQAAGEKLFF
CDR3 DNA: TGCGCCAGCAGCTTAGGACAGGCCGCGGGTGAAAAACTGTTTTTT

V gene: TRBV5-6
J gene: TRBJ2-1
D gene: NA
clone size: once
CDR3 protein: CASSLAGRGGNNEQFF
CDR3 DNA: TGTGCCAGCAGCTTGGCTGGCAGGGGAGGGAACAATGAGCAGTTCTTC

V gene: TRBV7-2
J gene: TRBJ2-2
D gene: TRBD2
clone size: NA
CDR3 protein: CASSLEALAGATGELFF
CDR3 DNA: TGTGCCAGCAGCTTAGAGGCCCTAGCGGGAGCCACCGGGGAGCTGTTTTTT

V gene: TRBV7-9
J gene: TRBJ2-7
D gene: NA
clone size: NA
CDR3 protein: CASTSSNSYEQYF
CDR3 DNA: TGTGCCAGCACTTCCAGCAACTCCTACGAGCAGTACTTC

V gene: TRBV28
J gene: TRBJ1-1
D gene: TRBD1
clone size: NA
CDR3 protein: CASSLYLHRQGMNTEAFF
CDR3 DNA: TGTGCCAGCAGTTTATATCTCCACAGACAGGGGATGAACACTGAAGCTTTCTTT

V gene: TRBV19
J gene: TRBJ1-6
D gene: TRBD1
clone size: NA
CDR3 protein: CASCRDRGRSPLHF
CDR3 DNA: TGTGCCAGTTGCCGGGACAGGGGGCGTTCACCCCTCCACTTT

V gene: TRBV14
J gene: TRBJ1-1
D gene: NA
clone size: NA
CDR3 protein: CASSQDLGALGTEAFF
CDR3 DNA: TGTGCCAGCAGCCAAGATTTAGGGGCCTTGGGCACTGAAGCTTTCTTT

V gene: TRBV19
J gene: TRBJ2-2
D gene: NA
clone size: NA
CDR3 protein: CASSLGRNTGELFF
CDR3 DNA: TGTGCCAGTAGTTTGGGACGGAACACCGGGGAGCTGTTTTTT